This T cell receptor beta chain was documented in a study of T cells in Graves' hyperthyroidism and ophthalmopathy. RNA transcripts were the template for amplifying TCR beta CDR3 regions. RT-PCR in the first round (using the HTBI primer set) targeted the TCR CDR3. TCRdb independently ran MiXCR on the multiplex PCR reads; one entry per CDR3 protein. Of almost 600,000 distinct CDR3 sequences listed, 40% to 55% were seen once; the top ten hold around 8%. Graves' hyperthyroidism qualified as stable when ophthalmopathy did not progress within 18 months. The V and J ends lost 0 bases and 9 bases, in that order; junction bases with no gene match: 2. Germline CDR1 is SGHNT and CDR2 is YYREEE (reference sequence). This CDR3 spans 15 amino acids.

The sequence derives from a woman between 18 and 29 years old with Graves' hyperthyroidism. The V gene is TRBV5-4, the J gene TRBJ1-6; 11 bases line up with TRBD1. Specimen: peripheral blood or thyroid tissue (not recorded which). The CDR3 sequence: CASSLVGQGGSPLHF. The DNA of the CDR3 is TGTGCCAGCAGCTTGGTGGGACAGGGGGGTTCACCCCTCCACTTT.